This section outlines one T cell receptor (beta chain) sequence together with its context. Its antigen is still unknown. These data belong to a study of human T cells and chemical hapten exposure. Study as a whole: Skin on the upper inner arm, approximately 2 cm by approximately 2 cm in size, was sensitized with 2% DPC. Broader study findings: PT1 expanded TCR numbers tracked positively with patch test score. High-frequency TCRs, those above 1 in 1000, stayed the same after DPC sensitization.

TCRdb reanalysed the RACE reads using MiXCR and keeps one entry per CDR3 protein. The sample includes around 300,000 distinct CDR3 sequences, approximately 7.5% of them seen just once. Time point described: pre-sensitization, week 0. As for treatment: therapeutic diphenylcyclopropenone sensitization with weekly scalp DPC. Per the germline V gene, CDR1 is SQVTM and CDR2 is ANQGSEA. Trimming shortened V by 7 bases and J by 1 base, and 9 bases separated the two germline ends. The CDR3 contains 12 residues. The sequence came from a man between 18 and 29 years old with alopecia areata. Some clones in this sample may be carry-over from other donors' samples. This sequence joins TRBV29-1 and TRBJ2-3; weak D call: TRBD2 (6 bases). The sequencing used whole blood, collected in connection with sensitization to the hapten diphenylcyclopropenone (DPC). Here the CDR3 reads CSGGLGTDTQYF. CDR3 in DNA: TGCAGCGGGGGACTCGGCACAGATACGCAGTATTTT.